These 24 T cell receptor beta chains originate from one sample sequenced in a study of cytomegalovirus exposure and HLA in healthy donors. The PCR ran on 60 Vbeta and 13 Jbeta primers. The repertoire was sequenced with immunoSEQ multiplex PCR; TCRdb's copy has only in-frame clones and lacks some. The sample shows 99,000 or so clones, about three quarters of them seen only once. Sequencing input: PBMCs. These receptors were obtained from a man between 60 and 75 years old in good health and CMV-seropositive.

This clone was counted a single time. The chain recombines TRBV7-8 with TRBJ1-5; D not certain. The CDR3 has 15 amino acids. The germline V gene encodes CDR1 SGHVS and CDR2 FQNEAQ. Trimming shortened V by 8 bases and J by 7 bases, and 21 bases separated the two germline ends. The CDR3 loop is CASQGTSGFGQPQHF. The CDR3 nucleotides are TGTGCCAGCCAAGGCACATCAGGCTTTGGGCAGCCCCAGCATTTT.

V is TRBV4-2 and J is TRBJ2-7; TRBD1 matches 7 bases. V lost 0 bases to trimming and J lost 4 bases; unmatched junction nucleotides: 0. The CDR3 has 13 amino acids. Looked up from germline, CDR1 is LGHNA and CDR2 is YNFKEQ. The CDR3 protein is CASSQDRGYEQYF. DNA of the CDR3: TGTGCCAGCAGCCAAGACAGGGGGTACGAGCAGTACTTC.

This chain links TRBV6-5 with TRBJ2-7, with TRBD2 as a possible D gene (7 bases). Germline V lookup: CDR1 MNHEY, CDR2 SVGAGI. Between the trimmed V and J ends, which lost 5 bases and 2 bases, there was a span of 10 bases. The CDR3 runs 13 residues. CDR3 bases: TGTGCCAGCAGTGGGGGGGCTCCCTACGAGCAGTACTTC. This encodes CASSGGAPYEQYF.

The chain couples TRBV6-1 to TRBJ1-2; 11 bases agree with TRBD1. The CDR3 is made up of 13 amino acids. The ends lost 3 bases at V and 7 bases at J; junction bases unmatched: 1. CDR1 MNHNS and CDR2 SASEGT come from the germline V gene. The chain's CDR3 is CASSEGTGGGYTF. CDR3 bases: TGTGCCAGCAGTGAGGGGACAGGGGGTGGCTACACCTTC.

The chain couples TRBV28 to TRBJ1-2; 7 bases align to TRBD1. The CDR3 is made up of 15 amino acids. The V gene end was trimmed by 7 bases and the J gene end by 3 bases; junction bases not matched to a gene: 11. Germline V CDR1 and CDR2: MDHEN, SYDVKM. CDR3 sequence: CASIQPGQIYYGYTF. CDR3 in DNA: TGTGCCAGCATCCAACCGGGACAGATTTACTATGGCTACACCTTC.

The chain recombines TRBV15 with TRBJ2-5; D might be TRBD1 (6 bases). The DNA end lines up better with TRBJ2-7; the J call may be wrong. The CDR3 has 15 amino acids. Germline lookup yields CDR1 LNHNV and CDR2 YYDKDF (reference sequence). The CDR3 loop is CATSEASGQIYEQYF. In nucleotides, the CDR3 is TGTGCCACCAGCGAGGCATCGGGACAAATCTACGAGCAGTACTTC.

This clone was recorded only once. This sequence joins TRBV21-1 and TRBJ2-5; TRBD1 was called by the table and not checked on the DNA. TRBV21-1 is given as a pseudogene. This CDR3 is 15 amino acids long. The CDR3 bases are TGTGCCAGCAGCAAGGTTGACAGGGATGAAGAGACCCAGTACTTC. This encodes CASSKVDRDEETQYF.

The chain uses TRBV10-3 and TRBJ2-2, with 7 bases identical to TRBD1. Per the germline V gene, CDR1 is ENHRY and CDR2 is SYGVKD. The V and J ends lost 7 bases and 5 bases, in that order; junction bases with no gene match: 10. This CDR3 is built from 15 residues. The CDR3 spells CAINRDSLGTGELFF. Written as DNA, the CDR3 is TGTGCCATCAATCGGGACAGTCTAGGGACCGGGGAGCTGTTTTTT.

J is TRBJ2-7 and V is TRBV18; D not resolved. Germline V gene lookup returns CDR1 KGHSH and CDR2 LQKENI. CDR3 length: 16 residues. With 0 bases removed from V and 0 bases from J, the gap between germline ends came to 12 bases. CDR3 residues: CASSPPGNPLSYEQYF. CDR3 coding DNA: TGTGCCAGCTCACCACCTGGCAACCCTCTCTCCTACGAGCAGTACTTC.

The chain recombines TRBV5-4 with TRBJ2-5, with 12 bases fitting TRBD1. In germline, CDR1 is SGHNT, CDR2 YYREEE (reference sequence). V was pared by 1 base and J by 5 bases, with 6 bases of the junction left unmatched. The CDR3 sequence is 16 residues long. The CDR3 spells CASSLPGQGARETQYF. The CDR3 bases are TGTGCCAGCAGCTTGCCGGGACAGGGGGCTAGGGAGACCCAGTACTTC.

This clone has just one count. J is TRBJ1-4 and V is TRBV5-1; possibly TRBD1 for D (5 bases). Germline V lookup: CDR1 SGHRS, CDR2 YFSETQ. CDR3 length equals 16 residues. The V and J ends lost 0 bases and 5 bases respectively, with 14 bases between them. CDR3 region: CASSLGVQGGNEKLFF. The CDR3 DNA is TGCGCCAGCAGCTTGGGTGTCCAGGGAGGAAATGAAAAACTGTTTTTT. Looking up the rest from reference TRBV5-1 and TRBJ1-4 gives the full variable domain: KAGVTQTPRYLIKTRGQQVTLSCSPISGHRSVSWYQQTPGQGLQFLFEYFSETQRNKGNFPGRFSGRQFSNSRSEMNVSTLELGDSALYLCASSLGVQGGNEKLFFGSGTQLSVL.

This chain uses TRBV30 with TRBJ1-2; D ambiguous. V was pared by 1 base and J by 13 bases, with 19 bases between. The CDR3 is made up of 13 amino acids. Germline lookup yields CDR1 GTSNPN and CDR2 SVGIG (reference sequence). The DNA for the CDR3 is TGTGCCTGGAGTGGTGCCACGAGGGCCCCTAGCACCTTC. As protein: CAWSGATRAPSTF. The full variable domain, with the rest looked up from reference TRBV30 and TRBJ1-2, is SQTIHQWPATLVQPVGSPLSLECTVEGTSNPNLYWYRQAAGRGLQLLFYSVGIGQISSEVPQNLSASRPQDRQFILSSKKLLLSDSGFYLCAWSGATRAPSTFGSGTRLTVV.

The rearrangement links TRBV5-1 to TRBJ2-5; TRBD1 matches 7 bases. Germline V gene lookup returns CDR1 SGHRS and CDR2 YFSETQ. Unmatched junction bases numbered 9, after V lost 7 bases and J lost 3 bases. The CDR3 extends over 14 amino acids. CDR3: CASQLGTVEETQYF. The CDR3 coding sequence is TGCGCCAGCCAGCTAGGGACAGTTGAAGAGACCCAGTACTTC.

CDR3 DNA sequence: TGCGCCAGCAGTGAGTCCGCGGGGAACACTGAAGCTTTCTTT. This translates into CASSESAGNTEAFF. The chain combines TRBV10-1 with TRBJ1-1; D not certain. Germline V CDR1 and CDR2: WNHNN, SYGVQD (reference sequence). The CDR3 spans 14 residues. V was cut by 0 bases and J by 1 base, with 6 bases left in between.

This chain links TRBV14 with TRBJ2-3; 8 bases are shared with TRBD2. Germline CDR1 is SGHDN and CDR2 is FVKESK. V trimming: 0 bases; J trimming: 1 base; junction bases outside the gene matches: 6. The CDR3 covers 17 residues. This chain's CDR3 is CASSQDQAGGRTDTQYF. The CDR3 coding sequence is TGTGCCAGCAGCCAAGATCAGGCGGGGGGCCGCACAGATACGCAGTATTTT.

The rearrangement uses TRBV6-6 and TRBJ2-5, with TRBD2 matching over 8 bases. Germline V gene lookup returns CDR1 MNHNY and CDR2 SVGAGI (reference sequence). V lost 5 bases to trimming and J lost 1 base; unmatched junction nucleotides: 6. This CDR3 region has 15 residues. CDR3 in amino acids: CASSAPTSGQETQYF. CDR3 nucleotide sequence: TGTGCCAGCAGTGCCCCCACTAGCGGCCAAGAGACCCAGTACTTC.

V and J are TRBV4-2 and TRBJ1-6, with 9 bases matching TRBD1. The V and J ends lost 7 bases and 5 bases, in that order; junction bases with no gene match: 9. Germline assignment: CDR1 LGHNA and CDR2 YNFKEQ. The CDR3 sequence is 16 residues long. CDR3 protein: CASNRLGTGNNSPLHF. The CDR3 DNA follows: TGTGCCAGCAACCGATTAGGGACAGGGAATAATTCACCCCTCCACTTT.

This chain connects TRBV5-8 to TRBJ1-5, with a weak D call TRBD1 (6 bases). Germline lookup yields CDR1 SGHTS and CDR2 YDEGEE. Trimming left V 0 bases short and J 7 bases short, with 17 bases between. CDR3 length equals 16 residues. CDR3 loop: CASSLGWTDGVQPQHF. The CDR3 nucleotides are TGTGCCAGCAGCTTGGGGTGGACAGATGGGGTGCAGCCCCAGCATTTT.

The chain employs TRBV18 and TRBJ2-7; possible D gene TRBD2, 7 bases. Germline CDR1 and CDR2: KGHSH and LQKENI. CDR3 length: 15 residues. V lost 6 bases, J lost 4 bases, and 19 bases lay in between. The CDR3 bases are TGTGCCAGCTCGCCTATGGGGGGGGGCGCATACGAGCAGTACTTC. Encoded protein: CASSPMGGGAYEQYF.

The chain combines TRBV6-8 with TRBJ1-4; D perhaps matches TRBD1 (6 bases). Looked up from germline, CDR1 is MNHGY and CDR2 is SAAAGT. The CDR3 is 20 residues long. The ends were cut back, 2 bases at V and 7 bases at J, with 29 bases in the middle. This chain's CDR3 is CASSYAEVTGHPTRSEKLFF. For the CDR3, the DNA is TGTGCCAGCAGTTACGCCGAAGTCACGGGACACCCGACCAGAAGTGAAAAACTGTTTTTT.

The chain has TRBV5-1 and TRBJ2-1, with 9 positions matching TRBD1. Germline CDR1 SGHRS, CDR2 YFSETQ. CDR3 length: 15 amino acids. V lost 3 bases and J lost 6; bases outside the gene matches: 7. CDR3 amino acids: CASSSGTGKVNEQFF. The CDR3 DNA sequence: TGCGCCAGCAGCTCGGGGACAGGGAAGGTCAATGAGCAGTTCTTC.

This chain uses TRBV21-1 with TRBJ2-1; the table's TRBD1 call for D was not verified on the DNA. TRBV21-1 is shown as a pseudogene. The CDR3 consists of 15 residues. CDR3 protein: CASPIEDRGNNEQFF. For the CDR3, the DNA is TGTGCCTCGCCCATCGAGGACAGGGGGAACAATGAGCAGTTCTTC.

This chain connects TRBV30 to TRBJ1-3; maybe TRBD1 (5 bases). This CDR3 has 18 amino acids. Looked up from germline, CDR1 is GTSNPN and CDR2 is SVGIG (reference sequence). V was trimmed by 0 bases and J by 0 bases, leaving 18 bases between them. CDR3 in amino acids: CAWSVRWGGDSSGNTIYF. CDR3 bases: TGTGCCTGGAGTGTCCGCTGGGGAGGGGATTCCTCTGGAAACACCATATATTTT.

The chain couples TRBV6-5 to TRBJ1-5, with a possible D match to TRBD1 (5 bases). Trimming shortened V by 3 bases and J by 2 bases, and 8 bases separated the two germline ends. The CDR3 consists of 14 residues. The germline gives CDR1 MNHEY, CDR2 SVGAGI. CDR3 sequence: CASSYQGGNQPQHF. For the CDR3, the DNA is TGTGCCAGCAGTTATCAGGGTGGCAATCAGCCCCAGCATTTT.